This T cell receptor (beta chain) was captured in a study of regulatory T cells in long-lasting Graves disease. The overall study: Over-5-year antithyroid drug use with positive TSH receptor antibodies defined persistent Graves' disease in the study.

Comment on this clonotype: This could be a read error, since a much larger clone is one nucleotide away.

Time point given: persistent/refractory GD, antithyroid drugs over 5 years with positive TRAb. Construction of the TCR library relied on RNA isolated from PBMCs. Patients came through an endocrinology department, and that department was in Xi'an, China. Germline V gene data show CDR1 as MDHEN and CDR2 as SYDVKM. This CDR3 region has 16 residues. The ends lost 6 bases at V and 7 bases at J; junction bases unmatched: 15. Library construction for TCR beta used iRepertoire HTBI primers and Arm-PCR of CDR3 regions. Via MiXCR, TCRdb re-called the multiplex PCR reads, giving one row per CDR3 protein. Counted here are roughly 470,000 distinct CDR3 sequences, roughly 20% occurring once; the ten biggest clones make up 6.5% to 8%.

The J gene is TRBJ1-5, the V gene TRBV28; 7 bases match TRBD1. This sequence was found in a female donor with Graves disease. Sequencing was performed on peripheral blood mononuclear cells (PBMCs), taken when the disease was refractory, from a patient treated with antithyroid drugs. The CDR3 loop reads CASRSRQGSGGQPQHF. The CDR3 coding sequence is TGTGCCAGCAGGTCAAGACAGGGATCCGGGGGGCAGCCCCAGCATTTT.